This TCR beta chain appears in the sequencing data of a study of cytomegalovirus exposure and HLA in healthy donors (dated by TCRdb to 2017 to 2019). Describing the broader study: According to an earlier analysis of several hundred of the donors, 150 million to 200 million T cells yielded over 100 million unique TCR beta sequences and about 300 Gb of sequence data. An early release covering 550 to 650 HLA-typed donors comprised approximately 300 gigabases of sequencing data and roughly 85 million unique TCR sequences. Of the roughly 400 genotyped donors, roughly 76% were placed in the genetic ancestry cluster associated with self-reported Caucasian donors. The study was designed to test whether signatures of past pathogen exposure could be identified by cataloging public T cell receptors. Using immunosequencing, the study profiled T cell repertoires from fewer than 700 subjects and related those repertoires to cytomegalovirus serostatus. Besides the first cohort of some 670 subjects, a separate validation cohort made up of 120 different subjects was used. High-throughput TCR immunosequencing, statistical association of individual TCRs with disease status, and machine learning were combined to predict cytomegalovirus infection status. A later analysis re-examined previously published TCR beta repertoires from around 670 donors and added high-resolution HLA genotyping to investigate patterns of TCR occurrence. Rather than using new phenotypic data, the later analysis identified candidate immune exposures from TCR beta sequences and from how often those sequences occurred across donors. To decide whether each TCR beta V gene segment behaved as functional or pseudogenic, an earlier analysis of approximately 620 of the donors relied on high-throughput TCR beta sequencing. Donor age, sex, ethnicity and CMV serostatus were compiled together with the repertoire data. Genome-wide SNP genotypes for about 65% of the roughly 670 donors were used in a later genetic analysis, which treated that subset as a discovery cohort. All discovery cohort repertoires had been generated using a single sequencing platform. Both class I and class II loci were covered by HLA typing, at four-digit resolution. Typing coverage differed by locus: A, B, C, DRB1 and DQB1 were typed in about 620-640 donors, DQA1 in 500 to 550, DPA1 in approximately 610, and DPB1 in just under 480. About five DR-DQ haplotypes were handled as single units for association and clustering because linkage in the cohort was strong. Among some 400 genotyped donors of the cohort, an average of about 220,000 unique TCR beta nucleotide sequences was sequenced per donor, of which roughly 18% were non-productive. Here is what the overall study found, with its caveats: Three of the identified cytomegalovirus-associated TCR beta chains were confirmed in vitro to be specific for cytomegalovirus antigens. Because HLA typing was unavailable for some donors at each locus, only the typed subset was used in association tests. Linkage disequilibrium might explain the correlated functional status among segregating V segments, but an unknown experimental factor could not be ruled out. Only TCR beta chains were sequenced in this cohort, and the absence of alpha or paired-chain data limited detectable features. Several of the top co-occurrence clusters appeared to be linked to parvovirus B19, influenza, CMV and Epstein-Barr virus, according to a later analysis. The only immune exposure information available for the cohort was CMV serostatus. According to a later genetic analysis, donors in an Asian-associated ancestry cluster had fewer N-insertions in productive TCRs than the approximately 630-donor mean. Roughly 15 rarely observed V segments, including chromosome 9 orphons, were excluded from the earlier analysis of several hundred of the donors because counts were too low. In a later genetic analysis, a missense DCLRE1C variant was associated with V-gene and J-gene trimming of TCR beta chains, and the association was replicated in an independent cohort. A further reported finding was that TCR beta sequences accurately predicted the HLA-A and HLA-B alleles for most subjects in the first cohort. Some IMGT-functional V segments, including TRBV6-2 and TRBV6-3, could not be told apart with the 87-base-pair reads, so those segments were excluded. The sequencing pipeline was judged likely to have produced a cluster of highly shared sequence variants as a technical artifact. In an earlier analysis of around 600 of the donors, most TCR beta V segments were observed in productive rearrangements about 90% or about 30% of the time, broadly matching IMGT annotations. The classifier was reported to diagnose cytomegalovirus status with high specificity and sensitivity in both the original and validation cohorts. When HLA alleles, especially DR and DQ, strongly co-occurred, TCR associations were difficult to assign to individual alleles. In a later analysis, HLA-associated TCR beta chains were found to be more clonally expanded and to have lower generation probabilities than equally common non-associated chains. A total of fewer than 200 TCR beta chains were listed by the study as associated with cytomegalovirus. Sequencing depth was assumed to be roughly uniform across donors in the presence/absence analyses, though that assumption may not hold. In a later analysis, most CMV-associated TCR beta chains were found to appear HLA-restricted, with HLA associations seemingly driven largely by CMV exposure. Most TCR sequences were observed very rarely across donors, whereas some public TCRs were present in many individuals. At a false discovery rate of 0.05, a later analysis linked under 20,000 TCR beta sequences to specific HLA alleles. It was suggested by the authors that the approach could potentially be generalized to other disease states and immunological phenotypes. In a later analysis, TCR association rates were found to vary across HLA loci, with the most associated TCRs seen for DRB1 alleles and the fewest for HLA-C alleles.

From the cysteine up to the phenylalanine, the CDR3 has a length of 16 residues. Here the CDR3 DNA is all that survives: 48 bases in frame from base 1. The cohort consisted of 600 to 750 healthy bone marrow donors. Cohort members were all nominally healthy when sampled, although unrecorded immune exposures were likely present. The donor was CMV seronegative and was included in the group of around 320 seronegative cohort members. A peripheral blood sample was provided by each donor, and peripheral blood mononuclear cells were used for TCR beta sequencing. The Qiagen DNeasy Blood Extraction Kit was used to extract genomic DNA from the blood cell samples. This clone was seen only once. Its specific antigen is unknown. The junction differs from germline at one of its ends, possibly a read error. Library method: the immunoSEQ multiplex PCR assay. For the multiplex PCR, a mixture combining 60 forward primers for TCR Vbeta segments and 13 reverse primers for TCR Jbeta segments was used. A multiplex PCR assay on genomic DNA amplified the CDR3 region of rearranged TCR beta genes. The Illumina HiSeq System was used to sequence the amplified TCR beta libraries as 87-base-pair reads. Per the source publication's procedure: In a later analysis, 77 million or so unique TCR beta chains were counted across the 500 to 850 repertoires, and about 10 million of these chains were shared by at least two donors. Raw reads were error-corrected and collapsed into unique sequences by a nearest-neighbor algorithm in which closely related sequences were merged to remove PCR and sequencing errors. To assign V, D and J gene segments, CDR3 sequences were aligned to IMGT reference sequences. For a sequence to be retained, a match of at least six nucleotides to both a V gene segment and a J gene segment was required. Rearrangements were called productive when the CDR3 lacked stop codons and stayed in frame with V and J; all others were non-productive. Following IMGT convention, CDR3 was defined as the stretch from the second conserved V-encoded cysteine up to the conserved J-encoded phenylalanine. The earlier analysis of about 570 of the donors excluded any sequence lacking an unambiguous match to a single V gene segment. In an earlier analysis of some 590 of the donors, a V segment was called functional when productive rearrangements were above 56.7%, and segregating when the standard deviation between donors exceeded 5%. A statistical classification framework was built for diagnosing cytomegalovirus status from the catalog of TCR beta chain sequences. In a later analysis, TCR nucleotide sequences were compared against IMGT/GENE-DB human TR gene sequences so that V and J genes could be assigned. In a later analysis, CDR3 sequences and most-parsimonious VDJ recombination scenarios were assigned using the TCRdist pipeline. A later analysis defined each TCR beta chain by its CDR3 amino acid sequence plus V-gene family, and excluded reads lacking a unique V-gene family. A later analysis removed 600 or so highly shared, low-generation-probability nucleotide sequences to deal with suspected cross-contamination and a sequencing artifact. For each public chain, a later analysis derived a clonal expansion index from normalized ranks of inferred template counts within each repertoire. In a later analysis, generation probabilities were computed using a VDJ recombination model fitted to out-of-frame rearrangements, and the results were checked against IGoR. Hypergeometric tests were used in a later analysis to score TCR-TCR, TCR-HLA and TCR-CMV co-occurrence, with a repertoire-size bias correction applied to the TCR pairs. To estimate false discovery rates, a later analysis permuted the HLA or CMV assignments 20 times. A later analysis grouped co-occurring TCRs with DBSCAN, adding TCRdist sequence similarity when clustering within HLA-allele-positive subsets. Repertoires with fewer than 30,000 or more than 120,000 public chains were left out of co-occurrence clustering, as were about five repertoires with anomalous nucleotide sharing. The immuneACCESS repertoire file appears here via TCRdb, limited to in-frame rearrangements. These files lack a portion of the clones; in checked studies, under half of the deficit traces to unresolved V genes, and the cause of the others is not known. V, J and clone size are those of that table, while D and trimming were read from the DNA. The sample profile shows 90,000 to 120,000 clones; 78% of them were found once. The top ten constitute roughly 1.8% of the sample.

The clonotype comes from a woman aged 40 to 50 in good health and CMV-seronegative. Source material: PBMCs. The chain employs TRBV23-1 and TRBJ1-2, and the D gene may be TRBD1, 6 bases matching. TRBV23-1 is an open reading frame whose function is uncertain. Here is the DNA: TGCGCCAGCAGACCCACACCCGGGACACCAAAGGGTGGCGACACCTTC. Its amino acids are CASRPTPGTPKGGDTF.